The sequence of this TCR beta chain was determined in a study of cytomegalovirus exposure and HLA in healthy donors. PCR used 60 Vbeta primers and 13 Jbeta primers. Profiling relied on immunoSEQ multiplex PCR, and the TCRdb table lists in-frame clones only, not all of them. This table has fewer than 200,000 clones, approximately 80% appearing once. Though nominally healthy at sampling, donors likely had unrecorded immune exposures. Germline-derived CDR1 and CDR2 are MNHNY and SVGAGI (reference sequence). The CDR3 is 13 residues long. Trimming took off 8 bases at V and 6 bases at J, with 13 bases between the two ends.

The receptor comes from a woman younger than 35 in good health and CMV-seronegative. V gene TRBV6-6 combines with J gene TRBJ1-4; no firm D call. Material: PBMCs. CDR3 loop: CASATGRDEKLFF. The CDR3 DNA reads TGTGCCAGCGCCACGGGGAGGGATGAAAAACTGTTTTTT.